This note documents a single TCR beta chain sequence. This sample was taken from a study of cytomegalovirus exposure and HLA in healthy donors. Primers included in the PCR were 60 Vbeta and 13 Jbeta primers. The table came from immunoSEQ multiplex PCR; TCRdb's copy has only in-frame clones and leaves some out. The sample includes 150,000 or so clones, roughly 80% of them seen just once. Trimming took 2 bases from V and 0 from J, leaving 10 bases between them. The CDR3 is 15 residues long. From germline, CDR1 is MNHNY and CDR2 SVGAGI (reference sequence). The sequence derives from a woman under 30 in good health and CMV-seronegative. The chain joins TRBV6-6 to TRBJ1-1; D is perhaps TRBD1 (5 bases). The sequenced sample consisted of PBMCs. CDR3 DNA sequence: TGTGCCAGCAGTTACCGGGGGTCAATGAACACTGAAGCTTTCTTT. Its translation: CASSYRGSMNTEAFF.